This TCR beta chain derives from a study of cytomegalovirus exposure and HLA in healthy donors. In the PCR, 60 Vbeta and 13 Jbeta primers were used. Generated by immunoSEQ multiplex PCR, the TCRdb table keeps only in-frame clones and is missing some. The sample's table shows 150,000 or so clones. The origin of this receptor is a man aged 18 to 35 in good health and CMV-seronegative. Sequencing was done on a sample of PBMCs.

This chain's CDR3 is CASSLVLGLAGGSEQFF. The CDR3 region has the DNA TGCGCCAGCAGCTTGGTACTCGGACTAGCGGGTGGAAGTGAGCAGTTCTTC. The chain joins TRBV5-1 to TRBJ2-1, with 11 bases fitting TRBD2. The V segment lost 0 bases and the J segment 9 bases; nucleotides outside the gene matches: 11. Germline loops: CDR1 SGHRS, CDR2 YFSETQ. This CDR3 has 17 amino acids.